This T cell receptor beta chain is drawn from a study of cytomegalovirus exposure and HLA in healthy donors. Study-wide results and limits: Most TCR sequences were rare, but some public TCRs occurred in many donors. As confirmed in vitro, three CMV-associated chains were specific for CMV antigens. With high specificity and sensitivity, the classifier reportedly diagnosed cytomegalovirus status.

Profiled with immunoSEQ multiplex PCR; TCRdb holds only in-frame clones, not every one. This sample carries about 260,000 clones, around 91% of them seen once, and the ten largest clones take around 3.1%. Regarding this clone: The antigen remains undetermined.

The V gene lost 8 bases and the J gene lost 0 bases, with 5 bases spanning the gap. CDR3 length equals 11 residues. CDR1 MDHEN and CDR2 SYDVKM come from the germline V gene. The clonotype comes from a woman younger than 45 in good health and CMV-seronegative. Sequencing was done on a sample of PBMCs. The chain couples TRBV28 to TRBJ2-7; no clear D gene. The chain's CDR3 is CASVSSYEQYF. In DNA, the CDR3 is TGTGCCAGCGTTAGCTCCTACGAGCAGTACTTC.